What follows describes a single T cell receptor beta chain. This clone is labeled medium-sized (0.01 to 0.1%). Its binding antigen is unknown. Per-base quality was not reported, and no clone a single base away is much larger than it. This record comes from a study of metastatic and nonmetastatic thyroid tumors (dated by TCRdb to between 2020 and 2021). Some background on the complete study: For patients with malignant and with benign thyroid disease, the researchers compared repertoires between peripheral blood samples and tumor or nodule tissue samples.

Before undergoing thyroid surgery, none of the patients had been given any kind of treatment. Patient clinical samples collected from about 2011 to 2019 were retrospectively analysed using T-cell receptor beta sequencing. The library was prepared using PCR. Sequencing instrument: Illumina HiSeq 4000. High-throughput sequencing was used to profile the TCR beta-chain CDR3 region of every patient. The original pipeline was this. The researchers built a classifier to tell apart papillary thyroid cancer patients with distant metastasis, based on CDR3 differences among clinicopathological groups. The Shannon index was used to assess repertoire diversity, and the Morisita-Horn index was used to assess tumor-blood repertoire similarity. TCRdb reworked the public reads: Q25 trimming with fastp, MiXCR clone assembly, productive beta chains retained. These V and J calls originate from TCRdb's pipeline instead of the authors' own analysis. The sample table holds 5,000 or so clones, of which just under 25% were seen once. The ten most abundant clones make up 14% to 15% of the sample.

Looking up the germline V gene yields CDR1 SGHRS and CDR2 YFSETQ. Trimming removed 6 bases from V and 8 bases from J, leaving 15 bases between the germline ends. The CDR3 holds 14 amino acids from the cysteine to the phenylalanine. Only CDR3 DNA remains: 42 bases, in frame from the first base. Summary of the overall study and its limitations: TCR beta diversity was reported as significantly higher in malignant tumors than in benign nodules, in both blood and tumor samples.

The sequence is built from TRBV5-1 and TRBJ1-6; a tentative D call is TRBD1 (5 bases match). The specimen sequenced was adjacent normal tissue. The receptor was isolated from a female donor with papillary thyroid cancer or a benign thyroid nodule (not recorded which). Some clones in this sample may be carry-over from other donors' samples. In nucleotide form, the sequence is TGCGCCAGCACCCCTGCCGGGGGGTATTCACCCCTCCACTTT. Translated, this gives CASTPAGGYSPLHF.